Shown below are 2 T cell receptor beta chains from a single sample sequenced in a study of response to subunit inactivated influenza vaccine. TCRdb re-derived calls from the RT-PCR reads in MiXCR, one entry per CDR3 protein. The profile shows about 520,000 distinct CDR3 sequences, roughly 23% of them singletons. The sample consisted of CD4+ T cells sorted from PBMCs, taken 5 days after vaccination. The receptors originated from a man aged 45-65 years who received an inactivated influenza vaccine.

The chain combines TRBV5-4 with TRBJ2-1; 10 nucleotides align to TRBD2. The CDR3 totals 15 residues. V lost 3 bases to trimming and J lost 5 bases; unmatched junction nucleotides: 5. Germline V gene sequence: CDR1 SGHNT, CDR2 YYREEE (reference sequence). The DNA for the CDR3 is TGTGCCAGCAGCTACGAGCGGGAGGGCAACAATGAGCAGTTCTTC. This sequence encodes CASSYEREGNNEQFF.

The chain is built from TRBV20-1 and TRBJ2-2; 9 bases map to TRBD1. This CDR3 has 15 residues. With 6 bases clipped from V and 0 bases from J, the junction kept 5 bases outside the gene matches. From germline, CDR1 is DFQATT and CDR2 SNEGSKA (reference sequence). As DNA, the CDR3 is TGCAGTGCAAACAGGGGGCCTACGAACACCGGGGAGCTGTTTTTT. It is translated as CSANRGPTNTGELFF.